This T cell receptor beta chain was sequenced during a study of blood T cell repertoires in COVID-19. Study as a whole: COVID-19 samples from acute and convalescent phases originated in the United States, Italy and Spain. PBMCs, B-cell-depleted T cells, or T cells were the source of the cDNA or gDNA that made up the material.

Only in-frame clones appear in the TCRdb table, and some are missing; sequencing was by immunoSEQ multiplex PCR. The sample has a few hundred thousand clones; 70% to 90% are singletons. The CDR3 runs to 15 residues. Per the germline V gene, CDR1 is SGHRS and CDR2 is YFSETQ. V gave up 5 bases and J gave up 2 bases; unmatched junction bases: 8. Researchers sorted participants into cohorts using their self-reported clinical history. This TCR was sampled from a woman aged 45-65 years who had recovered from COVID-19. Sequencing was performed on PBMCs or T cells enriched from blood (not recorded which). The rearrangement links TRBV5-1 to TRBJ1-1, with 8 bases identical to TRBD1. In DNA form, the CDR3 reads TGCGCCAGCAGAATACAGGGGGAAGTAAACACTGAAGCTTTCTTT. Encoded protein: CASRIQGEVNTEAFF.